The present T cell receptor beta chain was sequenced within a study of blood T cell repertoires in COVID-19. On the study more broadly: Acute-phase and convalescent COVID-19 samples originated in the United States, Italy and Spain. PBMCs, B-cell-depleted T cells, or T cells were the source of the cDNA or gDNA that made up the material.

The method was immunoSEQ multiplex PCR; TCRdb's version includes in-frame clones alone and lacks a portion of them. The sample yields under 95,000 clones, approximately 87% seen once. This CDR3 comprises 16 residues. The V gene's germline CDR1 is SGHTA and CDR2 FQGNSA. The V segment lost 2 bases and the J segment 6 bases; nucleotides outside the gene matches: 9. The sequence derives from a human donor in a cohort sampled during active COVID-19. Sequencing input: peripheral blood. J is TRBJ2-2 and V is TRBV7-2; TRBD1 agrees at 7 bases. The DNA of the CDR3 is TGTGCCAGCAGCTTATCCGGCAGGGGGTGGGCCGGGGAGCTGTTTTTT. This sequence encodes CASSLSGRGWAGELFF. The whole variable domain, filled in from reference TRBV7-2 and TRBJ2-2, reads GAGVSQSPSNKVTEKGKDVELRCDPISGHTALYWYRQSLGQGLEFLIYFQGNSAPDKSGLPSDRFSAERTGGSVSTLTIQRTQQEDSAVYLCASSLSGRGWAGELFFGEGSRLTVL.